This TCR beta chain stems from a study of shared clonotypes between healthy human individuals. Terminally differentiated effector memory CD45RA+ cells were left out of the naive CD8 fraction, which was CD45RO-negative and positively selected for CCR7. The V gene lost 5 bases and the J gene lost 2 bases, with 6 bases spanning the gap. Germline V gives CDR1 MNHEY, CDR2 SVGAGI. The CDR3 is 12 residues long. Study results and limitations: Generation of non-shared clonotypes was less probable than generation of clonotypes shared by all four donors.

In regard to this clone: Its antigen is undetermined.

Assay used: immunoSEQ multiplex PCR; TCRdb lists only in-frame clones, some missing. Of approximately 2,000,000 clones in the sample, 85% to 95% are singletons; the top ten hold under 2%. This sequence originates from a man between 18 and 29 years old in good health. Some clones in this sample may be carry-over from other donors' samples. This rearrangement joins TRBV6-5 to TRBJ2-5; no reliable D call. Sequenced material: naive CD8+ T cells from PBMCs. In nucleotides, the CDR3 is TGTGCCAGCAGTCTGGATCAAGAGACCCAGTACTTC. Its translation is CASSLDQETQYF.